This T cell receptor (beta chain) was profiled in a study of T cell responses to AZD1222 COVID-19 vaccine. The CDR3 is 13 residues long. V was clipped by 7 bases and J by 8 bases; unmatched bases: 9. Germline V CDR1 and CDR2: SGHTA, FQGNSA. Some clones are missing from TCRdb's copy, which holds only in-frame ones; the method was immunoSEQ multiplex PCR. Of 15,000 to 17,000 clones in the sample, roughly 90% were seen once. The receptor was isolated from an adult who received the AZD1222 COVID-19 vaccine. The chain links TRBV7-2 to TRBJ1-1; 8 positions agree with TRBD1. Sequencing used peripheral blood, obtained 28 days after the second AZD1222 dose. The CDR3 is CASILQGAAEAFF. The CDR3, as DNA: TGTGCCAGCATCCTTCAGGGGGCGGCCGAAGCTTTCTTT. Using reference TRBV7-2 and TRBJ1-1 for the parts outside the CDR3, the full variable domain is GAGVSQSPSNKVTEKGKDVELRCDPISGHTALYWYRQSLGQGLEFLIYFQGNSAPDKSGLPSDRFSAERTGGSVSTLTIQRTQQEDSAVYLCASILQGAAEAFFGQGTRLTVV.